The T cell receptor (beta chain) under discussion was sequenced for a study of Graves' ophthalmopathy and Graves' hyperthyroidism. Study as a whole: Peripheral blood (taken before any treatment) was collected at initial diagnosis.

Ten or more counts support this clonotype. The antigen is unknown. The study, taken as a whole, reports: Sensitivity of 87.88% and specificity of approximately 76% were achieved when a 13-signature model separated ophthalmopathy from stable hyperthyroidism. The model's prediction of ophthalmopathy progression had approximately 71% sensitivity and around 72% specificity.

RNA transcripts served as template for amplifying TCR beta CDR3 sequences. Following a first-round RT-PCR that used HTBI primers, a second-round multiplex PCR was carried out. TCRdb redid the calling of the multiplex PCR reads with MiXCR, one entry per CDR3 protein. The sample lists about 400,000 distinct CDR3 sequences, roughly 15% occurring once. Germline-derived CDR1 and CDR2 are WSHSY and SAAADI. With 0 bases clipped from V and 1 base from J, the junction kept 11 bases outside the gene matches. This CDR3 spans 18 amino acids. The starting material, about 9.5 ml of fresh peripheral blood, provided the PBMCs.

The chain combines TRBV10-2 with TRBJ2-7; TRBD1 aligns across 8 bases. The receptor comes from a woman younger than 30 with stable Graves' hyperthyroidism. Sequencing input: peripheral blood. CDR3 region: CASSESGTGTGGSYEQYF. The CDR3 nucleotides read TGCGCCAGCAGTGAGTCTGGCACAGGGACAGGAGGTTCCTACGAGCAGTACTTC.